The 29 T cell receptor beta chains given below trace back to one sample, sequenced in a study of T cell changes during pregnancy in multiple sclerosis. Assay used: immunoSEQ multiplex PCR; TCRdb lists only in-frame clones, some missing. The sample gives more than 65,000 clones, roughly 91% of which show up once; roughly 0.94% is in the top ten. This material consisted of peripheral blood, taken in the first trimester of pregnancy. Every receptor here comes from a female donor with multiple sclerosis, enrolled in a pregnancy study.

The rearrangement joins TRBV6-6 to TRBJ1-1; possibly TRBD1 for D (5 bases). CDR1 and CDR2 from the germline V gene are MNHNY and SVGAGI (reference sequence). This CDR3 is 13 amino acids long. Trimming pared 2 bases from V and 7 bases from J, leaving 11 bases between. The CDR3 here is CASSYRGKDEAFF. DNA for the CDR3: TGTGCCAGCAGTTACAGGGGTAAAGATGAAGCTTTCTTT.

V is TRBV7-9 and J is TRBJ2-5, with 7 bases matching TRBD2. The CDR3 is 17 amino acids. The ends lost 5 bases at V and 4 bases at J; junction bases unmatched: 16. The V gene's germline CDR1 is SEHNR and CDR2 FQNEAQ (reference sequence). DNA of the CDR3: TGTGCCAGCAGCCCCACGCTCGAAGCGGGGTACGCAGAGACCCAGTACTTC. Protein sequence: CASSPTLEAGYAETQYF. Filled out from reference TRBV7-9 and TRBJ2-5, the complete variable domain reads DTGVSQNPRHKITKRGQNVTFRCDPISEHNRLYWYRQTLGQGPEFLTYFQNEAQLEKSRLLSDRFSAERPKGSFSTLEIQRTEQGDSAMYLCASSPTLEAGYAETQYFGPGTRLLVL.

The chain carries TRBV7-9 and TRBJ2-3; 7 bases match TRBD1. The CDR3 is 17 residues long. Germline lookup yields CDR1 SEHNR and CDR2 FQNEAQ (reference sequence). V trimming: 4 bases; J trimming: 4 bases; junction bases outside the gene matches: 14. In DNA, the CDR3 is TGTGCCAGCAGCTCCCCCCGACAGGGAGTGGGCCCAGATACGCAGTATTTT. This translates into CASSSPRQGVGPDTQYF.

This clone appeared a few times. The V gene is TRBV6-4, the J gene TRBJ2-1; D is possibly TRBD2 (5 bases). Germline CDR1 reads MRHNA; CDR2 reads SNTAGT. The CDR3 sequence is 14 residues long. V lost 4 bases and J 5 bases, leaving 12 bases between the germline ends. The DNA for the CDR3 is TGTGCCAGCAGTGGGCTAGAGGGTGACAATGAGCAGTTCTTC. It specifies CASSGLEGDNEQFF.

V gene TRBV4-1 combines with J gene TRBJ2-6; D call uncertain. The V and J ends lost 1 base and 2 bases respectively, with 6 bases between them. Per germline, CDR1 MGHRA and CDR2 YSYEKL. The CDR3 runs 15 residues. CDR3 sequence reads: CASSQVIAGANVLTF. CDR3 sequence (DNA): TGCGCCAGCAGCCAAGTCATAGCTGGGGCCAACGTCCTGACTTTC.

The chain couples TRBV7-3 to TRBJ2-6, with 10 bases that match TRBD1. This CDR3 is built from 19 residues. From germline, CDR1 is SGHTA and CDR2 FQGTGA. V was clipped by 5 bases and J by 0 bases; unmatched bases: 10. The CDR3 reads CASSPYSGTGVSGANVLTF. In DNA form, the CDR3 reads TGTGCCAGCAGCCCATATTCCGGGACAGGGGTCTCTGGGGCCAACGTCCTGACTTTC. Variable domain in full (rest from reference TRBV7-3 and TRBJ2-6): GAGVSQTPSNKVTEKGKYVELRCDPISGHTALYWYRQSLGQGPEFLIYFQGTGAADDSGLPNDRFFAVRPEGSVSTLKIQRTERGDSAVYLCASSPYSGTGVSGANVLTFGAGSRLTVL.

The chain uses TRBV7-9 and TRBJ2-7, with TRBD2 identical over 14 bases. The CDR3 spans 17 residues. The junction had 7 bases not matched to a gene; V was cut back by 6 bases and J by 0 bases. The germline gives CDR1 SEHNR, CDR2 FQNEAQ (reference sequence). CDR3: CASSSGLAGVSSYEQYF. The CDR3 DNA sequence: TGTGCCAGCAGTTCGGGACTAGCGGGGGTCAGCTCCTACGAGCAGTACTTC. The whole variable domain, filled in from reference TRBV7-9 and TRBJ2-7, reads DTGVSQNPRHKITKRGQNVTFRCDPISEHNRLYWYRQTLGQGPEFLTYFQNEAQLEKSRLLSDRFSAERPKGSFSTLEIQRTEQGDSAMYLCASSSGLAGVSSYEQYFGPGTRLTVT.

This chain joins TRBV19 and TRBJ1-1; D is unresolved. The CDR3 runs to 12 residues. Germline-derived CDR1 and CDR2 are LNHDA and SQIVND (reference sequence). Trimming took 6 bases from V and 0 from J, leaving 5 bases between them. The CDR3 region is CASSLMNTEAFF. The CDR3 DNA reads TGTGCCAGTAGCTTAATGAACACTGAAGCTTTCTTT.

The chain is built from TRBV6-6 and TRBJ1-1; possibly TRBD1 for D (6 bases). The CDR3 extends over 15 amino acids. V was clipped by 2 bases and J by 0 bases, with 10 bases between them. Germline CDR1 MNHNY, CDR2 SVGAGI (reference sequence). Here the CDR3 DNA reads TGTGCCAGCAGTTACGAGGGGGTAATGAACACTGAAGCTTTCTTT. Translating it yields CASSYEGVMNTEAFF.

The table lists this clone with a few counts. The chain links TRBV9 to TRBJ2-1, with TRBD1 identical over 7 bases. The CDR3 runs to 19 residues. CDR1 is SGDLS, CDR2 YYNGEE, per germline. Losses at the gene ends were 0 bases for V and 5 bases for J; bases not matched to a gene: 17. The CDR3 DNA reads TGTGCCAGCAGCGTAGCCTACCGGGTGGGAGAGGGGGCGGACAATGAGCAGTTCTTC. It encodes CASSVAYRVGEGADNEQFF.

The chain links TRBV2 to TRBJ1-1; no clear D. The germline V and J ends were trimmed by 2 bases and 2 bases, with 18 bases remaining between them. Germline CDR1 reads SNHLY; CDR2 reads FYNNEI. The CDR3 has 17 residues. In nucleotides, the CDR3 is TGTGCCAGCAGTGAAAGGCAGGTGGGCTACCAAAACACTGAAGCTTTCTTT. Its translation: CASSERQVGYQNTEAFF.

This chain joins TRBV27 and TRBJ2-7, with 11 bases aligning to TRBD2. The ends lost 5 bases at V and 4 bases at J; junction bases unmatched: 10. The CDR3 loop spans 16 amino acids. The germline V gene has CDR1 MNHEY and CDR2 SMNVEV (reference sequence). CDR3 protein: CASSPIGTSGIYEQYF. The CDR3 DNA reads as TGTGCCAGCAGTCCCATTGGGACTAGCGGAATATACGAGCAGTACTTC.

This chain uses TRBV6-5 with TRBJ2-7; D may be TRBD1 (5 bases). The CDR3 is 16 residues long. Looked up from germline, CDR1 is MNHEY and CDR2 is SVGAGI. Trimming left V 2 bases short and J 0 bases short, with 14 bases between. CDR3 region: CASSYGRGPSSYEQYF. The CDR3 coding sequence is TGTGCCAGCAGTTACGGTAGGGGTCCGAGCTCCTACGAGCAGTACTTC.

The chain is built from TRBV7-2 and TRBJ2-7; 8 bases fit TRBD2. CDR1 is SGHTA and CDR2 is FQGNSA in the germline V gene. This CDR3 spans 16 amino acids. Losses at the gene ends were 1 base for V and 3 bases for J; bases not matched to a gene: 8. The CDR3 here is CASSLGSGRDLYEQYF. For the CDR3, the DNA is TGTGCCAGCAGCTTAGGGTCCGGGAGGGACCTCTACGAGCAGTACTTC.

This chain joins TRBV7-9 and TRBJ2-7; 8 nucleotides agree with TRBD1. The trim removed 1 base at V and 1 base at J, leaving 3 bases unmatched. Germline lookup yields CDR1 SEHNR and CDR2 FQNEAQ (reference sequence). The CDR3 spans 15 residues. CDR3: CASSLEQGASYEQYF. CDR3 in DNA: TGTGCCAGCAGCTTAGAGCAGGGGGCATCCTACGAGCAGTACTTC. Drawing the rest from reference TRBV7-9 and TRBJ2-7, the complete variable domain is DTGVSQNPRHKITKRGQNVTFRCDPISEHNRLYWYRQTLGQGPEFLTYFQNEAQLEKSRLLSDRFSAERPKGSFSTLEIQRTEQGDSAMYLCASSLEQGASYEQYFGPGTRLTVT.

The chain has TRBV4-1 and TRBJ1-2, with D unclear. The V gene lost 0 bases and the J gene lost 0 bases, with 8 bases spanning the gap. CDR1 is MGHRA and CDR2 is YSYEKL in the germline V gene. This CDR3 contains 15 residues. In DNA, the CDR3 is TGCGCCAGCAGCCAAGATGTCAGGACTAACTATGGCTACACCTTC. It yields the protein CASSQDVRTNYGYTF.

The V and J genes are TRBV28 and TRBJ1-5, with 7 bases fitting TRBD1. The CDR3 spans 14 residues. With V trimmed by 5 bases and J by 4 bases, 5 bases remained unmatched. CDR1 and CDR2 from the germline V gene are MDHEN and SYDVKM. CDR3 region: CASSRQGQNQPQHF. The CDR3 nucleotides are TGTGCCAGCAGTCGACAGGGTCAGAATCAGCCCCAGCATTTT.

CDR3 amino acids: CASNYPVAGADPYEQYF. The CDR3 nucleotides read TGTGCCAGCAACTACCCGGTGGCGGGGGCGGACCCCTACGAGCAGTACTTC. The genes are TRBV2 and TRBJ2-7; D may be TRBD2 (7 bases). The length of the CDR3 is 17 residues. Trimming left V 7 bases short and J 2 bases short, with 24 bases between. Germline V gene lookup returns CDR1 SNHLY and CDR2 FYNNEI.

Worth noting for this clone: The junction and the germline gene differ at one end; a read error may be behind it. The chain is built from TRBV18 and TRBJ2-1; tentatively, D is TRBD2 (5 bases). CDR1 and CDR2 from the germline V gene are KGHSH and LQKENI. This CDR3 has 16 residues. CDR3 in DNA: TGTGCCAGCTCACCACCAACGCGGGCCTCCCACAATGAGCAGTTCTTC. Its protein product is CASSPPTRASHNEQFF.

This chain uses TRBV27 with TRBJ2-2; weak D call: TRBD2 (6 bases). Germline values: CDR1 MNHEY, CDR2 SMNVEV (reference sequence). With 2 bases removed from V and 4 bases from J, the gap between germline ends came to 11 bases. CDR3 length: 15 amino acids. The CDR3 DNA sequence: TGTGCCAGCAGTTTAGGAGGGTTGGGCACCGGGGAGCTGTTTTTT. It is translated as CASSLGGLGTGELFF.

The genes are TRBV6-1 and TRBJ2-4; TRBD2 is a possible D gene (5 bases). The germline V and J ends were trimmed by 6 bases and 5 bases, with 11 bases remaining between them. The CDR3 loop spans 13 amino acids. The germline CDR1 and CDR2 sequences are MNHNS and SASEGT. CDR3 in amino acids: CASSPGLENIQYF. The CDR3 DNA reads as TGTGCCAGCAGCCCCGGACTGGAAAACATTCAGTACTTC.

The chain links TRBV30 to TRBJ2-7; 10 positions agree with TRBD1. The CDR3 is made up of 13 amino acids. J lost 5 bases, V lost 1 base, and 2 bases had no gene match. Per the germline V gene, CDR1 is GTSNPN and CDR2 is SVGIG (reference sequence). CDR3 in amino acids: CAWSEGQGNEQYF. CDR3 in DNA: TGTGCCTGGAGTGAGGGACAGGGGAACGAGCAGTACTTC.

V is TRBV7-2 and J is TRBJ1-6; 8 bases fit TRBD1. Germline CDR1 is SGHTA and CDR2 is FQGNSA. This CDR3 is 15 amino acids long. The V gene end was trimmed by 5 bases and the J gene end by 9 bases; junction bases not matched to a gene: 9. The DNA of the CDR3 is TGTGCCAGCAGCCCCGTTCGGACAGGGAGTTCACCCCTCCACTTT. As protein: CASSPVRTGSSPLHF.

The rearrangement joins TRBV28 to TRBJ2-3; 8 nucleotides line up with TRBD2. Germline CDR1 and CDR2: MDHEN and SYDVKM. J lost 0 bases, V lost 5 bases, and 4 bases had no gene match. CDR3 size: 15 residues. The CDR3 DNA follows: TGTGCCAGCAGTCAAGCGGGAGCTAGCACAGATACGCAGTATTTT. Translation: CASSQAGASTDTQYF. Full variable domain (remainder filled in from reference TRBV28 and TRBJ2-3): DVKVTQSSRYLVKRTGEKVFLECVQDMDHENMFWYRQDPGLGLRLIYFSYDVKMKEKGDIPEGYSVSREKKERFSLILESASTNQTSMYLCASSQAGASTDTQYFGPGTRLTVL.

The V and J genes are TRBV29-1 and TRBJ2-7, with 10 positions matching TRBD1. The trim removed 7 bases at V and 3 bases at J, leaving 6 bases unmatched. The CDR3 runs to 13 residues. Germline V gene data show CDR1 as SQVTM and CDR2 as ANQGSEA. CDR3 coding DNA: TGCAGCGCAGTCGGGACAGGGGTCTACGAGCAGTACTTC. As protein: CSAVGTGVYEQYF.

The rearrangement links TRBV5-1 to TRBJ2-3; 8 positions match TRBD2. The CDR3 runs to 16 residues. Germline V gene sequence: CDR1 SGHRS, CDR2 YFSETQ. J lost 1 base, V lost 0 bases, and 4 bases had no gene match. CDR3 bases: TGCGCCAGCAGCTTGGGTAGCGGGATTGGCACAGATACGCAGTATTTT. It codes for CASSLGSGIGTDTQYF.

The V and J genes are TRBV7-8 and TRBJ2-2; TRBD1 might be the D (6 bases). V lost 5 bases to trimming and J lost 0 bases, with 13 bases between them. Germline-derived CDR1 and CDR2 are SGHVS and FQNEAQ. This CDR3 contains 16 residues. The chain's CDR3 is CASSPGTIANTGELFF. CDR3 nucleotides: TGTGCCAGCAGCCCCGGGACAATCGCGAACACCGGGGAGCTGTTTTTT.

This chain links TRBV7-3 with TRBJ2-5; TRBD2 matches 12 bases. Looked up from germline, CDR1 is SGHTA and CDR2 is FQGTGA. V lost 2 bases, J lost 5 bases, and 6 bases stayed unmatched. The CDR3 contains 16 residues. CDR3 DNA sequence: TGTGCCAGCAGCTTAGGGCTAGCGGGAGGGAGTGAGACCCAGTACTTC. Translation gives CASSLGLAGGSETQYF.

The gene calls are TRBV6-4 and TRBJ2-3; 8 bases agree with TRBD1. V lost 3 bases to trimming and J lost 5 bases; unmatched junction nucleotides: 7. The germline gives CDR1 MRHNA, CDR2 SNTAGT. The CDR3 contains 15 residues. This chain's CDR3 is CASSERTGSVDTQYF. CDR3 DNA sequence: TGTGCCAGCAGTGAAAGGACAGGGTCGGTAGATACGCAGTATTTT.